The 16 T cell receptor beta chains below were found in one sample sequenced in a study of T cells in localized non-small cell lung cancer. Data came from immunoSEQ multiplex PCR; TCRdb stores just in-frame clones and leaves some out. The sample contains around 20,000 clones, about 90% of which appear only once. Source: peripheral blood, taken before any cancer treatment. The receptor set was obtained from a woman aged 40-70 years with stage I lung adenocarcinoma.

The rearrangement joins TRBV4-3 to TRBJ1-2, with D perhaps TRBD1 (5 bases). Per germline, CDR1 LGHNA and CDR2 YSLEER. Trimming stripped 5 bases from V and 6 bases from J, with 13 bases between. This CDR3 contains 13 residues. The CDR3 is CASSFLGEDGYTF. CDR3 in DNA: TGCGCCAGCAGCTTTTTAGGGGAGGATGGCTACACCTTC.

The CDR3 loop reads CASSLVRSTDTQYF. Here the CDR3 DNA reads TGCGCCAGCAGCTTGGTAAGAAGCACAGATACGCAGTATTTT. The chain couples TRBV5-1 to TRBJ2-3; D call uncertain. V was pared by 0 bases and J by 0 bases, with 5 bases between. The CDR3 runs to 14 residues. Germline loops: CDR1 SGHRS, CDR2 YFSETQ.

J is TRBJ2-3 and V is TRBV7-2; 10 bases line up with TRBD2. This CDR3 has 14 residues. V was pared by 1 base and J by 5 bases, with 0 bases of the junction left unmatched. Germline values: CDR1 SGHTA, CDR2 FQGNSA. CDR3 in amino acids: CASSLGLAGDTQYF. The CDR3 DNA follows: TGTGCCAGCAGCTTAGGACTAGCGGGAGATACGCAGTATTTT. Using reference TRBV7-2 and TRBJ2-3 for the parts outside the CDR3, the full variable domain is GAGVSQSPSNKVTEKGKDVELRCDPISGHTALYWYRQSLGQGLEFLIYFQGNSAPDKSGLPSDRFSAERTGGSVSTLTIQRTQQEDSAVYLCASSLGLAGDTQYFGPGTRLTVL.

J is TRBJ2-5 and V is TRBV5-1; 7 bases line up with TRBD2. Germline assignment: CDR1 SGHRS and CDR2 YFSETQ. V gave up 2 bases and J gave up 1 base; unmatched junction bases: 2. The CDR3 spans 14 residues. CDR3 protein: CASSFSSGQETQYF. The CDR3 nucleotides are TGCGCCAGCAGCTTTTCTAGCGGCCAAGAGACCCAGTACTTC.

This rearrangement joins TRBV5-1 to TRBJ2-1; 13 bases are shared with TRBD2. Per germline, CDR1 SGHRS and CDR2 YFSETQ. CDR3 length equals 19 residues. The trim removed 4 bases at V and 0 bases at J, leaving 10 bases unmatched. CDR3 region: CASSPRLAGGSSSYNEQFF. CDR3 nucleotides: TGCGCCAGCAGCCCAAGACTAGCGGGAGGTTCGAGCTCCTACAATGAGCAGTTCTTC. The whole variable domain, filled in from reference TRBV5-1 and TRBJ2-1, reads KAGVTQTPRYLIKTRGQQVTLSCSPISGHRSVSWYQQTPGQGLQFLFEYFSETQRNKGNFPGRFSGRQFSNSRSEMNVSTLELGDSALYLCASSPRLAGGSSSYNEQFFGPGTRLTVL.

This chain connects TRBV19 to TRBJ2-1; D not resolved. V was trimmed by 7 bases and J by 0 bases, leaving 7 bases between them. The CDR3 has 13 residues. The germline CDR1 and CDR2 sequences are LNHDA and SQIVND (reference sequence). The CDR3 is CASKSISYNEQFF. The CDR3 bases are TGTGCCAGTAAGAGTATCTCCTACAATGAGCAGTTCTTC.

This chain connects TRBV6-6 to TRBJ2-7; D may be TRBD1 (5 bases). The CDR3 length is 13 residues. The V gene lost 2 bases and the J gene lost 2 bases, with 7 bases spanning the gap. The germline CDR1 and CDR2 sequences are MNHNY and SVGAGI (reference sequence). CDR3 nucleotide sequence: TGTGCCAGCAGTTACCCAGGGACCTACGAGCAGTACTTC. This translates into CASSYPGTYEQYF.

The chain carries TRBV18 and TRBJ1-2, with D possibly being TRBD1 (6 bases). Per germline, CDR1 KGHSH and CDR2 LQKENI. There are 14 residues in the CDR3. V was clipped by 4 bases and J by 2 bases, with 11 bases between them. In nucleotides, the CDR3 is TGTGCCAGCTCACAAGTGGGGGCCAACTATGGCTACACCTTC. It yields the protein CASSQVGANYGYTF.

The chain joins TRBV7-2 to TRBJ1-6; D is undetermined. Germline V gene sequence: CDR1 SGHTA, CDR2 FQGNSA. The CDR3 runs to 12 residues. V was pared by 5 bases and J by 7 bases, with 6 bases between. CDR3 residues: CASSRANSPLHF. The DNA for the CDR3 is TGTGCCAGCAGCCGAGCAAATTCACCCCTCCACTTT. The entire variable domain, with the rest obtained from reference TRBV7-2 and TRBJ1-6, is as follows: GAGVSQSPSNKVTEKGKDVELRCDPISGHTALYWYRQSLGQGLEFLIYFQGNSAPDKSGLPSDRFSAERTGGSVSTLTIQRTQQEDSAVYLCASSRANSPLHFGNGTRLTVT.

V usage is TRBV6-5 and J usage is TRBJ2-1, with a tentative D call TRBD1 (5 bases). Germline V CDR1 and CDR2: MNHEY, SVGAGI. Trimming stripped 6 bases from V and 9 bases from J, with 21 bases between. The CDR3 runs 15 residues. The CDR3 nucleotides read TGTGCCAGCAGCTCCCGTCAGGATGGGGCAGGTGAGCAGTTCTTC. Its protein is CASSSRQDGAGEQFF.

This chain connects TRBV5-1 to TRBJ1-3; 8 nucleotides match TRBD1. With 2 bases clipped from V and 4 bases from J, the junction kept 5 bases outside the gene matches. CDR3 size: 15 residues. Germline loops: CDR1 SGHRS, CDR2 YFSETQ. CDR3 nucleotides: TGCGCCAGCAGCTTTAACGACAGGGGCGGAAACACCATATATTTT. Translation gives CASSFNDRGGNTIYF. The complete variable domain, with remaining parts taken from reference TRBV5-1 and TRBJ1-3, reads KAGVTQTPRYLIKTRGQQVTLSCSPISGHRSVSWYQQTPGQGLQFLFEYFSETQRNKGNFPGRFSGRQFSNSRSEMNVSTLELGDSALYLCASSFNDRGGNTIYFGEGSWLTVV.

The V call is TRBV2, the J call TRBJ1-2; D not resolved. The CDR3 length is 11 residues. CDR1 and CDR2 from the germline V gene are SNHLY and FYNNEI. Trimming cost V 10 bases and J 5 bases, with 11 bases left between them. This CDR3 reads CATRPDYGYTF. The DNA for the CDR3 is TGTGCCACACGGCCCGATTATGGCTACACCTTC.

The V call is TRBV19, the J call TRBJ1-5, with 8 nucleotides matching TRBD1. V gave up 5 bases and J gave up 7 bases; unmatched junction bases: 4. Per germline, CDR1 LNHDA and CDR2 SQIVND (reference sequence). The CDR3 covers 13 residues. CDR3 coding DNA: TGTGCCAGTAGTCCGGCAGGGGGCCAGCCCCAGCATTTT. It translates to CASSPAGGQPQHF.

The chain employs TRBV7-9 and TRBJ2-7; TRBD1 matches 12 bases. The CDR3 spans 16 residues. CDR1 SEHNR and CDR2 FQNEAQ come from the germline V gene (reference sequence). With V trimmed by 4 bases and J by 3 bases, 7 bases remained unmatched. CDR3 in amino acids: CASSSIGTGGFYEQYF. For the CDR3, the DNA is TGTGCCAGCAGCTCGATAGGGACAGGGGGCTTCTACGAGCAGTACTTC.

The V and J genes are TRBV2 and TRBJ2-5; the D is unclear. This CDR3 has 12 amino acids. The V gene's germline CDR1 is SNHLY and CDR2 FYNNEI. V dropped 2 bases and J dropped 7 bases, with 8 bases sitting between them. The CDR3 reads CASSERWATQYF. DNA for the CDR3: TGTGCCAGCAGTGAACGGTGGGCGACCCAGTACTTC.

This clone was observed a handful of times. CDR3 residues: CAGDSGGALETQYF. As DNA, the CDR3 is TGTGCCGGAGATAGCGGGGGGGCCCTCGAGACCCAGTACTTC. The chain has TRBV6-1 and TRBJ2-5; 11 positions agree with TRBD2. Germline-derived CDR1 and CDR2 are MNHNS and SASEGT. The V segment lost 11 bases and the J segment 5 bases; nucleotides outside the gene matches: 10. The CDR3 is 14 residues long.